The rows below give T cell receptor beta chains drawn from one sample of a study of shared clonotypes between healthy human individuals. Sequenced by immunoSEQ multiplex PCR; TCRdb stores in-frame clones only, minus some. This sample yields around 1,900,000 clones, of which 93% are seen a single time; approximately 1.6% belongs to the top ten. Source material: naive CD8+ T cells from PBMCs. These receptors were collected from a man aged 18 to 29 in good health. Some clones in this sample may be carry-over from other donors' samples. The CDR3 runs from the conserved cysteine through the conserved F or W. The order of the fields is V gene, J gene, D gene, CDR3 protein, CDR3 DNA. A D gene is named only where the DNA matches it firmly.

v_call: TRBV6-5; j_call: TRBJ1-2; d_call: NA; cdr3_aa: CASSYSAGAWGYTF; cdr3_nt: TGTGCCAGCAGTTACTCGGCGGGGGCTTGGGGCTACACCTTC
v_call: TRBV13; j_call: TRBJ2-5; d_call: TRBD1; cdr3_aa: CASSLLGQGIQTQYF; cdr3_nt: TGTGCCAGCAGCTTATTAGGACAGGGGATCCAGACCCAGTACTTC
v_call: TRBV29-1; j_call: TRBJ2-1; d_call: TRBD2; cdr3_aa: CSVEKITSDISYNEQFF; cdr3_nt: TGCAGCGTTGAAAAAATAACTAGCGACATCTCCTACAATGAGCAGTTCTTC
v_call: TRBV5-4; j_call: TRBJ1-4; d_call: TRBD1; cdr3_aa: CASSSTGGFEKLFF; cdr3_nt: TGTGCCAGCAGCTCGACAGGGGGTTTTGAAAAACTGTTTTTT
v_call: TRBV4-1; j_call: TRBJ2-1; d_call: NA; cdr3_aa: CASSQGVSDNEQFF; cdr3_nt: TGCGCCAGCAGCCAAGGGGTCTCGGACAATGAGCAGTTCTTC
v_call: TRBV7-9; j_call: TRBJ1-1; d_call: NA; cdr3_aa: CASSLPSEAFF; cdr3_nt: TGTGCCAGCAGCTTGCCCAGTGAAGCTTTCTTT
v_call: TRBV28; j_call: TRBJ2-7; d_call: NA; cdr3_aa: CASSLPNRPLLVEQYF; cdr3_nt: TGTGCCAGCAGTCTCCCAAACAGGCCTCTACTGGTCGAGCAGTACTTC
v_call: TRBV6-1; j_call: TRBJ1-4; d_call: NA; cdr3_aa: CASSEWYSGNEKLFF; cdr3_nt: TGTGCCAGCAGTGAATGGTACAGCGGGAACGAAAAACTGTTTTTT
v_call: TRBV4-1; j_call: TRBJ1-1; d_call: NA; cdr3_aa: CASSLPPGRDTEAFF; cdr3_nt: TGCGCCAGCAGCCTTCCGCCCGGGAGGGACACTGAAGCTTTCTTT
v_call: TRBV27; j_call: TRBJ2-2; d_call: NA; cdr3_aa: CASSYDSTGELFF; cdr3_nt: TGTGCCAGCAGCTACGACAGCACCGGGGAGCTGTTTTTT
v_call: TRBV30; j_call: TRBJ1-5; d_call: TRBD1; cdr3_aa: CAWGLTGDLNQPQHF; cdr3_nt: TGTGCCTGGGGGCTTACAGGGGACCTCAATCAGCCCCAGCATTTT
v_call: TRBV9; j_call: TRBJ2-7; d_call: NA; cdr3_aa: CASSVTPLGTRYEQYF; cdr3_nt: TGTGCCAGCAGCGTAACGCCCCTCGGGACCCGATACGAGCAGTACTTC
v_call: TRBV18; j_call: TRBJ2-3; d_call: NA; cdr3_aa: CASSQDRLSTDTQYF; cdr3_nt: TGTGCCAGCTCACAAGATAGACTTAGCACAGATACGCAGTATTTT
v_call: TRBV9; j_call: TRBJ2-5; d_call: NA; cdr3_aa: CASSSRQATEETQYF; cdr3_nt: TGTGCCAGCAGCTCACGACAGGCGACCGAAGAGACCCAGTACTTC